One sample yielded the 2 T cell receptor beta chains listed below, sequenced in a study of T cells in Graves' hyperthyroidism and ophthalmopathy. Amplification of TCR beta CDR3 regions was performed using RNA transcripts as template. When the TCR CDR3 underwent first-round RT-PCR, the HTBI primer set was used. TCRdb re-called the multiplex PCR reads through MiXCR, storing one row per CDR3 protein. The data contain roughly 400,000 distinct CDR3 sequences, around a quarter of them singletons. Sample: blood. The source is a man aged 50 to 60 with Graves' hyperthyroidism.

The V gene is TRBV27, the J gene TRBJ1-5; a weak D match, TRBD1 (6 bases). The germline CDR1 and CDR2 sequences are MNHEY and SMNVEV (reference sequence). This CDR3 contains 13 residues. With 6 bases removed from V and 4 bases from J, the gap between germline ends came to 10 bases. This CDR3 is CASRDSINQPQHF. The CDR3 DNA follows: TGTGCCAGCAGGGACAGTATAAATCAGCCCCAGCATTTT.

This clonotype was picked up a small number of times. The chain carries TRBV24-1 and TRBJ2-1, with 8 positions matching TRBD2. Germline V gene sequence: CDR1 KGHDR, CDR2 SFDVKD. V was clipped by 0 bases and J by 5 bases; unmatched bases: 8. This CDR3 is built from 17 residues. This CDR3 reads CATSDLALGTSNNEQFF. The CDR3 DNA sequence: TGTGCCACCAGTGATTTGGCCCTCGGGACTAGTAACAATGAGCAGTTCTTC.